This is a list of T cell receptor beta chains from one sample in a study of human T cells and chemical hapten exposure. TCRdb re-analysed the RACE reads in MiXCR, keeping a single row per CDR3 protein. The data contain under 200,000 distinct CDR3 sequences, roughly 15% of them seen just once; the ten biggest clones take up 1.5% to 2%. The sample in question was whole blood, obtained in connection with sensitization to the hapten diphenylcyclopropenone (DPC). All receptors come from a woman under 40 with alopecia areata. Some clones in this sample may be carry-over from other donors' samples. CDR3s include the opening cysteine and the closing phenylalanine or tryptophan. The order of the fields is D gene, V gene, clone size, J gene, CDR3 protein, CDR3 DNA. A D gene is named only where the DNA matches it firmly. The listing skips clone size in some rows; elsewhere it reads once, few, many or a size class.

>TRBD1|TRBV29-1|few|TRBJ1-2
CSVEPTGMNYGYTF
TGCAGCGTTGAACCGACAGGGATGAACTATGGCTACACCTTC
>TRBD2|TRBV18|.|TRBJ2-1
CASSPVSSGGYNEQFF
TGTGCCAGCTCACCGGTATCCAGCGGGGGGTACAATGAGCAGTTCTTC
>.|TRBV9|few|TRBJ1-6
CASSVGPGRGNSPLHF
TGTGCCAGCAGCGTAGGTCCAGGGAGGGGTAATTCACCCCTCCACTTT
>TRBD1|TRBV2|few|TRBJ1-2
CASNGQGGNYGYTF
TGTGCCAGCAATGGACAGGGGGGTAACTATGGCTACACCTTC
>.|TRBV24-1|.|TRBJ2-3
CATSDLKGPGTDTQYF
TGTGCCACCAGTGATTTGAAGGGGCCTGGCACAGATACGCAGTATTTT
>.|TRBV29-1|few|TRBJ1-2
CSVEAQYDGYTF
TGCAGCGTTGAAGCACAGTATGATGGCTACACCTTC
>.|TRBV5-1|many|TRBJ2-1
CASSLYGTDNEQFF
TGCGCCAGCAGCTTGTACGGTACCGACAATGAGCAGTTCTTC
>.|TRBV2|few|TRBJ2-5
CASSEEGRLINQYF
TGTGCCAGCAGTGAAGAGGGACGCCTCATAAACCAGTACTTC
>.|TRBV11-3|.|TRBJ2-2
CASSLEQTTGELFF
TGTGCCAGCAGCTTAGAACAGACCACCGGGGAGCTGTTTTTT
>.|TRBV29-1|.|TRBJ1-2
CSVALPDYGYTF
TGCAGCGTTGCCCTCCCTGACTATGGCTACACCTTC
>TRBD2|TRBV20-1|many|TRBJ2-3
CSASKSPSGDPTDTQYF
TGCAGTGCTAGTAAATCTCCCAGCGGGGATCCGACAGATACGCAGTATTTT
>.|TRBV20-1|few|TRBJ2-5
CSSGTEETQYF
TGCAGTTCCGGGACCGAAGAGACCCAGTACTTC
>.|TRBV6-5|.|TRBJ2-5
CASSYVQQETQYF
TGTGCCAGCAGTTACGTCCAACAAGAGACCCAGTACTTC
>TRBD1|TRBV20-1|few|TRBJ2-7
CSAWDRGPGEQYF
TGCAGTGCATGGGACAGGGGGCCTGGGGAGCAGTACTTC
>.|TRBV9|few|TRBJ2-5
CASSVSSYGGETQYF
TGTGCTAGCAGCGTATCCTCTTATGGTGGAGAGACCCAGTACTTC
>.|TRBV4-2|.|TRBJ2-2
CASSQDGRLNYPGELFF
TGTGCCAGCAGCCAAGATGGACGGCTAAATTACCCCGGGGAGCTGTTTTTT
>.|TRBV29-1|few|TRBJ2-5
CSVSDRPSYF
TGCAGCGTGTCCGACAGGCCATCGTACTTC
>.|TRBV18|.|TRBJ1-2
CASSPGAQGSYGYTF
TGTGCCAGCTCACCAGGGGCCCAGGGATCGTATGGCTACACCTTC
>TRBD2|TRBV29-1|many|TRBJ2-5
CSVSAGVETQYF
TGCAGCGTGTCAGCGGGAGTAGAGACCCAGTACTTC
>.|TRBV19|.|TRBJ2-3
CASNHGRKNVGDTQYF
TGTGCCAGTAACCACGGACGAAAAAACGTTGGAGATACGCAGTATTTT
>TRBD1|TRBV29-1|.|TRBJ1-5
CSVDQGVRQPQHF
TGCAGCGTTGACCAGGGGGTTCGTCAGCCCCAGCATTTT
>.|TRBV28|.|TRBJ1-2
CASTGTPSYGYTF
TGTGCCAGCACTGGGACTCCATCCTATGGCTACACCTTC
>.|TRBV28|few|TRBJ2-1
CASSVGSEYNEQFF
TGTGCCAGCAGCGTGGGGTCGGAGTACAATGAGCAGTTCTTC
>.|TRBV28|many|TRBJ2-7
CASSLLQGLDSYEQYF
TGTGCCAGCAGTTTACTTCAGGGGCTGGACTCCTACGAGCAGTACTTC
>.|TRBV11-3|many|TRBJ2-5
CASSLRGGQETQYF
TGTGCCAGCAGCTTGCGAGGGGGCCAAGAGACCCAGTACTTC
>TRBD2|TRBV15|.|TRBJ2-5
CATSHGGKPETQYF
TGTGCCACCAGCCACGGGGGGAAACCAGAGACCCAGTACTTC
>.|TRBV4-3|few|TRBJ2-3
CASSQDLGFDPDTQYF
TGCGCCAGCAGCCAAGATCTGGGTTTCGATCCAGATACGCAGTATTTT
>.|TRBV20-1|.|TRBJ2-7
CSARDSQGVYEQYF
TGCAGTGCTAGAGATTCCCAAGGGGTCTACGAGCAGTACTTC
>.|TRBV5-1|.|TRBJ1-1
CASSLIGRLNTEAFF
TGCGCCAGCAGCTTGATCGGCAGGCTGAACACTGAAGCTTTCTTT
>.|TRBV7-2|.|TRBJ2-1
CASRVPGNSYNEQFF
TGTGCCAGCAGAGTCCCCGGAAACTCCTACAATGAGCAGTTCTTC
>.|TRBV13|few|TRBJ1-2
CASSLAGGAIYGYTF
TGTGCCAGCAGCTTAGCCGGGGGGGCGATCTATGGCTACACCTTC
>TRBD1|TRBV29-1|many|TRBJ1-5
CSVAGTVGQPQHF
TGCAGCGTAGCCGGGACAGTAGGGCAGCCCCAGCATTTT
>.|TRBV7-3|many|TRBJ1-3
CASSTVHGNTIYF
TGTGCCAGCAGCACCGTACACGGGAACACCATATATTTT
>TRBD2|TRBV7-3|few|TRBJ2-1
CASSSPGLAGGRWSNEQFF
TGTGCCAGCAGCTCCCCGGGACTAGCGGGAGGACGGTGGTCCAATGAGCAGTTCTTC
>.|TRBV20-1|few|TRBJ1-5
CSATRDYNQPQHF
TGCAGTGCTACCCGGGACTACAATCAGCCCCAGCATTTT
>TRBD1|TRBV18|.|TRBJ1-5
CASSPTEGARGQPQHF
TGTGCCAGCTCACCAACTGAGGGGGCGCGAGGTCAGCCCCAGCATTTT
>TRBD1|TRBV15|many|TRBJ1-4
CATSSRGSDRAGEKLFF
TGTGCCACCAGCAGCCGGGGCTCCGACAGGGCCGGGGAAAAACTGTTTTTT
>.|TRBV5-4|.|TRBJ1-1
CATNVQGITEAFF
TGTGCCACCAACGTCCAGGGTATCACTGAAGCTTTCTTT
>.|TRBV28|few|TRBJ1-5
CASSRLEGDNQPQHF
TGTGCCAGCAGTCGATTGGAGGGTGATAATCAGCCCCAGCATTTT
>TRBD1|TRBV7-2|.|TRBJ2-7
CASSLTSNRGNEQYF
TGTGCCAGCAGCTTAACCTCTAACAGGGGGAACGAGCAGTACTTC
>TRBD2|TRBV6-4|few|TRBJ2-2
CASGGGDTGELFF
TGTGCCAGCGGCGGGGGAGACACCGGGGAGCTGTTTTTT
>.|TRBV10-2|few|TRBJ2-5
CASSELDRSRYGTQYF
TGCGCCAGCAGTGAGTTAGACCGATCACGTTACGGGACCCAGTACTTC
>.|TRBV5-5|.|TRBJ2-7
CASSPGPDTTYEQYF
TGTGCCAGCAGCCCGGGGCCGGACACCACCTACGAGCAGTACTTC
>TRBD1|TRBV4-1|.|TRBJ2-7
CASSQVPDRGQYEQYF
TGCGCCAGCAGCCAAGTCCCGGACAGGGGCCAATACGAGCAGTACTTC
>TRBD1|TRBV14|few|TRBJ2-3
CASSLITGTGHGTQYF
TGTGCCAGCAGCCTCATTACCGGGACAGGTCATGGTACGCAGTATTTT
>TRBD1|TRBV20-1|few|TRBJ2-7
CSAGQGDYEQYF
TGCAGTGCTGGGCAGGGGGACTACGAGCAGTACTTC
>.|TRBV5-1|many|TRBJ2-7
CASSSGGAYEQYF
TGCGCCAGCAGCTCTGGTGGGGCCTACGAGCAGTACTTC
>.|TRBV21-1|.|TRBJ2-7
CASSTLGQGAHEQYF
TGTGCCAGCAGCACGTTGGGACAGGGGGCCCACGAGCAGTACTTC
>TRBD2|TRBV10-3|.|TRBJ2-3
CAISEPPTSGSVDTQYF
TGTGCCATCAGTGAGCCTCCGACTAGCGGGAGTGTAGATACGCAGTATTTT
>.|TRBV12-3/TRBV12-4|.|TRBJ2-3
CASSITGAPSTDTQYF
TGTGCCAGCAGTATCACAGGAGCCCCTAGCACAGATACGCAGTATTTT
>.|TRBV12-3/TRBV12-4|many|TRBJ1-1
CASSFWGNTEAFF
TGTGCCAGCAGTTTCTGGGGGAACACTGAAGCTTTCTTT
>.|TRBV28|.|TRBJ2-5
CASSSPIYEGPETQYF
TGTGCCAGCAGTTCCCCAATTTATGAGGGCCCAGAGACCCAGTACTTC
>.|TRBV5-1|.|TRBJ2-1
CASSLPGGGDEQFF
TGCGCCAGCAGCTTGCCGGGAGGGGGCGATGAGCAGTTCTTC